The 13 T cell receptor beta chains given below trace back to one sample, sequenced in a study of identical twins. TCRdb passed the 5' RACE reads through MiXCR, listing each CDR3 protein once. The profile shows 1.5 million to 2 million distinct CDR3 sequences, 32% of them singletons. The sequenced sample was cord blood. These receptors came from a newborn girl in good health.

The sample holds a few counts of this clonotype. The chain uses TRBV20-1 and TRBJ2-7; TRBD1 might be the D (6 bases). V lost 8 bases and J 2 bases, leaving 19 bases between the germline ends. CDR1 is DFQATT and CDR2 is SNEGSKA in the germline V gene (reference sequence). The CDR3 length is 14 residues. CDR3 sequence: CSPKPEDRAYEQYF. In DNA form, the CDR3 reads TGCAGTCCGAAGCCCGAGGACAGAGCCTACGAGCAGTACTTC.

V and J are TRBV7-9 and TRBJ2-7; 7 nucleotides agree with TRBD1. CDR3 length: 13 residues. The V and J ends lost 7 bases and 2 bases, in that order; junction bases with no gene match: 5. Germline loops: CDR1 SEHNR, CDR2 FQNEAQ (reference sequence). CDR3 amino acids: CASTADRTYEQYF. CDR3 nucleotide sequence: TGTGCCAGCACTGCGGACAGGACCTACGAGCAGTACTTC.

The chain carries TRBV10-2 and TRBJ2-7; D might be TRBD1 or TRBD2, each matching 5 bases. Deletions cut 11 bases from V and 0 bases from J, with 11 bases between. The CDR3 is 12 amino acids. Germline V gene data show CDR1 as WSHSY and CDR2 as SAAADI. This CDR3 is CASTGRSYEQYF. In nucleotides, the CDR3 is TGCGCCTCTACGGGACGCTCCTACGAGCAGTACTTC.

A few counts support this clonotype. The V and J genes are TRBV12-3 or TRBV12-4 and TRBJ2-5; 11 nucleotides agree with TRBD2. The CDR3 has 16 residues. V lost 0 bases to trimming and J lost 5 bases; unmatched junction nucleotides: 5. The CDR3 loop reads CASSLALAGGLETQYF. In DNA form, the CDR3 reads TGTGCCAGCAGTTTAGCGCTAGCGGGGGGCTTGGAGACCCAGTACTTC.

This clonotype has at least ten counts. The gene calls are TRBV10-3 and TRBJ2-3; D gene unclear. The CDR3 spans 12 residues. CDR1 is ENHRY and CDR2 is SYGVKD in the germline V gene. Trimming removed 1 base from V and 5 bases from J, with 4 bases in between. The CDR3 nucleotides are TGTGCCATCAGTGAGTGGGGAGATACGCAGTATTTT. This gives the protein CAISEWGDTQYF.

This clonotype was found once. This chain connects TRBV12-3 or TRBV12-4 to TRBJ2-3, with D hard to call. The CDR3 runs to 15 residues. Between the trimmed V and J ends, which lost 5 bases and 2 bases, there was a span of 14 bases. In DNA, the CDR3 is TGTGCCAGCAGTGATTCGTCGAGGCACACAGATACGCAGTATTTT. Translated: CASSDSSRHTDTQYF.

V usage is TRBV12-3 or TRBV12-4 and J usage is TRBJ2-2, with D perhaps given as TRBD1 or TRBD2 (5 bases each). CDR3 length: 13 residues. V dropped 6 bases and J dropped 3 bases, with 8 bases sitting between them. CDR3: CASREGHTGELFF. In DNA, the CDR3 is TGTGCCAGCAGAGAGGGACACACCGGGGAGCTGTTTTTT.

The J gene is TRBJ2-1, the V gene TRBV5-6, with 10 bases aligning to TRBD2. The length of the CDR3 is 16 residues. Germline V gene sequence: CDR1 SGHDT, CDR2 YYEEEE. With 2 bases clipped from V and 9 bases from J, the junction kept 11 bases outside the gene matches. The CDR3 loop reads CASSLLAGPGGSEQFF. Written as DNA, the CDR3 is TGTGCCAGCAGCTTACTAGCGGGACCTGGGGGGAGTGAGCAGTTCTTC.

The CDR3: CASTASGYNEQFF. CDR3 nucleotide sequence: TGCGCCAGCACGGCTAGCGGATACAATGAGCAGTTCTTC. This sequence joins TRBV5-1 and TRBJ2-1; 7 bases align to TRBD2. Looked up from germline, CDR1 is SGHRS and CDR2 is YFSETQ. The CDR3 totals 13 residues. Unmatched junction bases numbered 4, after V lost 6 bases and J lost 4 bases.

This clonotype occurred a few times. V and J are TRBV6-2 or TRBV6-3 and TRBJ2-1, with 7 bases that match TRBD2. The CDR3 runs 15 residues. V was clipped by 5 bases and J by 7 bases; unmatched bases: 11. Germline loops: CDR1 MNHEY, CDR2 SVGEGT. The CDR3 protein is CASSGGLSGRNEQFF. The CDR3 DNA reads as TGTGCCAGCAGTGGCGGACTCTCCGGGAGGAATGAGCAGTTCTTC.

With regard to this clonotype: A much bigger clone sits one base away, suggesting this may be a read error. The chain employs TRBV13 and TRBJ2-4, with 8 bases that match TRBD1. With the DNA end fitting TRBJ2-7 better, the J assignment may be wrong. This CDR3 is 13 amino acids long. Germline V lookup: CDR1 PRHDT, CDR2 FYEKMQ (reference sequence). The CDR3 here is CASTGQGGHEQYF. The CDR3, as DNA: TGTGCCAGCACTGGACAGGGCGGCCACGAGCAGTACTTC.

Details on this clonotype: This may be a read error, as it is one base from a much larger clone. V is TRBV10-3 and J is TRBJ1-6, with D possibly matching TRBD1 (5 bases). V lost 7 bases, J lost 11 bases, and 15 bases lay in between. CDR3 length equals 13 residues. The V gene's germline CDR1 is ENHRY and CDR2 SYGVKD. The DNA of the CDR3 is TGTGCCATCAAAGGGACGTCGTATCCACCCCTCCACTTT. As protein: CAIKGTSYPPLHF.

The genes are TRBV28 and TRBJ2-7, with a possible D match to TRBD2 (6 bases). Germline-derived CDR1 and CDR2 are MDHEN and SYDVKM. V lost 3 bases and J 7 bases, leaving 22 bases between the germline ends. This CDR3 comprises 16 residues. CDR3 loop: CASSFLGRGVSNEQYF. The DNA for the CDR3 is TGTGCCAGCAGTTTTCTCGGGAGAGGGGTCAGCAATGAGCAGTACTTC.